A selection of T cell receptor beta chains follows, all from one sample in a study of T cells after posttransplantation cyclophosphamide. The repertoire was sequenced with immunoSEQ multiplex PCR; TCRdb's copy has only in-frame clones and lacks some. The data contain about 32,000 clones, roughly 90% of them singletons. Sequencing was done on a sample of PBMCs. Receptors originate from a woman aged 40 to 50 with a blood cancer, CMV-positive, and with a related stem cell donor. Both conserved end residues are part of each CDR3. Fields, in order: D gene, V gene, J gene, clone size, CDR3 DNA, CDR3 protein. D genes are given only for firm matches. The size entry is marked missing in some rows and otherwise reads once, few, many or a size class.

>TRBD2|TRBV11-3|TRBJ2-1|once
TGTGCCAGCAGCCCTGGACTAGCGGGGGCAGGGGAGCAGTTCTTC
CASSPGLAGAGEQFF
>TRBD2|TRBV10-3|TRBJ2-1|.
TGTGCCATCAGTGGACTAGCGGGGGGGAATGAGCAGTTCTTC
CAISGLAGGNEQFF
>.|TRBV5-1|TRBJ2-7|.
TGCGCCAGCAGCTTGGTGGACAGATCCTACGAGCAGTACTTC
CASSLVDRSYEQYF
>.|TRBV19|TRBJ1-1|.
TGTGCCAGTGATGACAGGACCAACACTGAAGCTTTCTTT
CASDDRTNTEAFF
>.|TRBV7-2|TRBJ2-5|.
TGTGCCAGCAGCTTAGGGGAGTTAAGAGAGACCCAGTACTTC
CASSLGELRETQYF
>TRBD1|TRBV10-3|TRBJ1-1|.
TGTGCCATCAGTACGACCGGGACAGGGAACACTGAAGCTTTCTTT
CAISTTGTGNTEAFF
>.|TRBV7-9|TRBJ2-1|.
TGTGCCAGCAGCGCAGTGGGGCAGGGGATGAATGAGCAGTTCTTC
CASSAVGQGMNEQFF
>TRBD2|TRBV6-4|TRBJ2-1|.
TGTGCCAGCCGAACTAGCGGTGTTGCCGGGGAGCAGTTCTTC
CASRTSGVAGEQFF
>TRBD2|TRBV2|TRBJ2-4|.
TGTGCCAGCAGTGAAGCGCTTCTAGCGGTAGCCAAAAACATTCAGTACTTC
CASSEALLAVAKNIQYF
>TRBD1|TRBV7-8|TRBJ2-4|once
TGTGCCAGCGGCACACAGGGGGCTGGGACCAAAAACATTCAGTACTTC
CASGTQGAGTKNIQYF
>TRBD2|TRBV5-1|TRBJ2-7|.
TGCGCCAGCAGCTCGAGCGGGGGGGATTCCTACGAGCAGTACTTC
CASSSSGGDSYEQYF
>TRBD2|TRBV4-1|TRBJ2-7|.
TGCGCCAGCAGCACACTAGCGGGGGGGCAGCAGTACTTC
CASSTLAGGQQYF
>.|TRBV2|TRBJ1-4|.
TGTGCCACCCTGGAGGGGAACGGGAATGAAAAACTGTTTTTT
CATLEGNGNEKLFF
>TRBD2|TRBV19|TRBJ2-3|.
TGTGCCAGTAGTATGGGGACTAGCTTCACAGATACGCAGTATTTT
CASSMGTSFTDTQYF
>.|TRBV7-2|TRBJ2-3|.
TGTGCCAGCAGCTACCGGCGATTTAGCCTCACAGATACGCAGTATTTT
CASSYRRFSLTDTQYF
>TRBD1|TRBV28|TRBJ2-7|once
TGTGCCACCCAGGCCCCCGGACAGGGTAAGGAGCAGTACTTC
CATQAPGQGKEQYF
>.|TRBV5-1|TRBJ2-2|.
TGCGCCAGCAGCCTAACGGGACAATACACCGGGGAGCTGTTTTTT
CASSLTGQYTGELFF
>TRBD2|TRBV5-4|TRBJ2-7|.
TGTGCCAGCAGCTTGCAAGCGGGGGGGCGGGAGCAGTACTTC
CASSLQAGGREQYF
>.|TRBV7-9|TRBJ1-4|.
TGTGCCAGCAGCTCCTATGAAAAACTGTTTTTT
CASSSYEKLFF